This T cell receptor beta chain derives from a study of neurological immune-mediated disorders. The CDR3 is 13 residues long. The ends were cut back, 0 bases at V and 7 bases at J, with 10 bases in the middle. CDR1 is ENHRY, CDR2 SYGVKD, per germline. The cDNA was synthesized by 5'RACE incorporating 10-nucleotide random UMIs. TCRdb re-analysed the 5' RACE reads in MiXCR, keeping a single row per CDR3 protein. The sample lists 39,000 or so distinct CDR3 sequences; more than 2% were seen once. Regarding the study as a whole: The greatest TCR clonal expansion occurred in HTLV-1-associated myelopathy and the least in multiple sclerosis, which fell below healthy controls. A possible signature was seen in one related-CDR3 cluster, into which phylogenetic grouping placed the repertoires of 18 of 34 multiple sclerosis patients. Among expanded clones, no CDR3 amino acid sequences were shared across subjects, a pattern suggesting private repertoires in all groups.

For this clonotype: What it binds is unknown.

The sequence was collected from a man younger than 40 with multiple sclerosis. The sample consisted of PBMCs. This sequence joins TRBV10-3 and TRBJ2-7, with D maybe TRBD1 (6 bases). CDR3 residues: CAISESGATEQYF. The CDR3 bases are TGTGCCATCAGTGAGTCGGGGGCCACAGAGCAGTACTTC.